This T cell receptor (beta chain) emerged from a study of T cell responses to AZD1222 COVID-19 vaccine. Profiling relied on immunoSEQ multiplex PCR, and the TCRdb table lists in-frame clones only, not all of them. Of roughly 49,000 clones listed, roughly 87% were seen once; the top ten hold less than 3.5%. About this clone: The antigen remains unidentified.

General study findings and limits: At study baseline, merely roughly 6 AZD1222 recipients were seropositive.

CDR3 length: 14 residues. Germline CDR1 and CDR2: LNHNV and YYDKDF (reference sequence). V lost 2 bases to trimming and J lost 4 bases, with 9 bases between them. The input for sequencing was peripheral blood, taken 28 days after the second AZD1222 dose. The chain recombines TRBV15 with TRBJ1-3; a weak D match, TRBD1 (5 bases). This receptor was identified in an adult who received the AZD1222 COVID-19 vaccine. CDR3 DNA: TGTGCCACCAGCAGATTCGGGACGGGAAACACCATATATTTT. Translating gives CATSRFGTGNTIYF.